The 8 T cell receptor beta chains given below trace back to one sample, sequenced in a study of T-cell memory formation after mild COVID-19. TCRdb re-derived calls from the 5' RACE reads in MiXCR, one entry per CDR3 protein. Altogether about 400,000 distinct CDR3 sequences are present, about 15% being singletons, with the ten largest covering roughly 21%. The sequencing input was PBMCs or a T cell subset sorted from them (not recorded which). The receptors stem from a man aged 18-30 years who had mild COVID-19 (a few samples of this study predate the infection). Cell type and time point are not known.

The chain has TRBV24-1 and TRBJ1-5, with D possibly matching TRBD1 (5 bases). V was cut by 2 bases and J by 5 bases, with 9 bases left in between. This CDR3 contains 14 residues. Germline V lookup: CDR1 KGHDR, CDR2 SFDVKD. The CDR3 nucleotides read TGTGCCACCAGTGATTGGGGGACCGATCAGCCCCAGCATTTT. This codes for CATSDWGTDQPQHF.

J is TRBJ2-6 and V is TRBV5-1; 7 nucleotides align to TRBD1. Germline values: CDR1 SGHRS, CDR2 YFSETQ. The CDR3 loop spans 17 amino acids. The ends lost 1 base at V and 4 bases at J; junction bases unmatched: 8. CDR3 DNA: TGCGCCAGCAGCTTGCCTGAGGGGGCGCGGGGGGCCAACGTCCTGACTTTC. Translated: CASSLPEGARGANVLTF.

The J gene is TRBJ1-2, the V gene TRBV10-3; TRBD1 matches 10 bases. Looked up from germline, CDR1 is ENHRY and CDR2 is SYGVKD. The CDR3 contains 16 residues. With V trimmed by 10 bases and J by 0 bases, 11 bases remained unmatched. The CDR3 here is CATQGQGISANYGYTF. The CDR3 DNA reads TGTGCCACCCAGGGACAGGGGATTTCAGCTAACTATGGCTACACCTTC.

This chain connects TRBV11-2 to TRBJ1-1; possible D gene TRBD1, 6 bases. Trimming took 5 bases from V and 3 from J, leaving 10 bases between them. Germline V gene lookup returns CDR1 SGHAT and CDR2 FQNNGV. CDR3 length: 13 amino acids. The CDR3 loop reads CASSEEGDTEAFF. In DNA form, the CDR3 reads TGTGCCAGCAGCGAAGAGGGGGACACTGAAGCTTTCTTT.

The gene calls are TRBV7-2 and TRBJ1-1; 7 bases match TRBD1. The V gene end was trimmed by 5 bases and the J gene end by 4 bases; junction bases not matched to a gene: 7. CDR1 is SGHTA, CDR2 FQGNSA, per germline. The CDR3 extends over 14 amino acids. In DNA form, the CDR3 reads TGTGCCAGCAGCGTCCGACAGGGAGGCACTGAAGCTTTCTTT. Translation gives CASSVRQGGTEAFF.

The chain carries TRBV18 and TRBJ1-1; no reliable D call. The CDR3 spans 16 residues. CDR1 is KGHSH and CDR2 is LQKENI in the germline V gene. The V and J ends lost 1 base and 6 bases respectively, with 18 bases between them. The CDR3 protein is CASSPQNPGSSAEAFF. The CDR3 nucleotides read TGTGCCAGCTCACCACAGAATCCGGGTTCGAGTGCTGAAGCTTTCTTT.

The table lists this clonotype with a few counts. The DNA for the CDR3 is TGTGCCAGCAGCTTGGATAACCATGGTTATGGCTACACCTTC. It yields the protein CASSLDNHGYGYTF. V usage is TRBV5-4 and J usage is TRBJ1-2; no definite D call. Between the trimmed V and J ends, which lost 0 bases and 5 bases, there was a span of 11 bases. The CDR3 contains 14 residues. In germline, CDR1 is SGHNT, CDR2 YYREEE (reference sequence).

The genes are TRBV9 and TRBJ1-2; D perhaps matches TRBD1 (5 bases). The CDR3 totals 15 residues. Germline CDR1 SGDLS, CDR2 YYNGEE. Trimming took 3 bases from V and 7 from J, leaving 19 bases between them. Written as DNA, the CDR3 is TGTGCCAGCAGCGCTTGGTCCGGGACGTTGAGTGGCTACACCTTC. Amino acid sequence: CASSAWSGTLSGYTF.